This T cell receptor beta chain was profiled in a study of cytomegalovirus exposure and HLA in healthy donors. This CDR3 contains 14 residues. V was pared by 5 bases and J by 7 bases, with 4 bases of the junction left unmatched. CDR1 and CDR2 from the germline V gene are LNHDA and SQIVND (reference sequence). A multiplex PCR was run with 60 Vbeta primers and 13 Jbeta primers. This table comes from immunoSEQ multiplex PCR, and its TCRdb copy is limited to in-frame clones, with some not included. The sample holds fewer than 200,000 clones, about 65% seen once. This clonotype was obtained from a man aged 35 to 55 in good health and CMV-seropositive. Sequenced: PBMCs. This chain connects TRBV19 to TRBJ1-4; TRBD1 aligns across 10 bases. DNA of the CDR3: TGTGCCAGTAGTTCCGGGACAGGGGTTGAAAAACTGTTTTTT. Amino acids: CASSSGTGVEKLFF.